This T cell receptor beta chain comes out of a study of breast tumors, draining lymph nodes, adjacent tissues (dated by TCRdb to 2016 to 2017). Regarding the study in general: In breast cancer patients, the study compared the TCR beta repertoires of tumor, adjacent nontumor tissue and axillary lymph nodes. In human breast cancer, the study set out to evaluate how tumor, surrounding tissue and draining lymph node repertoires relate to one another and whether T cells may move between these sites. Study-wide findings and limitations: The similarity between tumor and nontumor tissue repertoires was significantly greater in luminal-like breast cancer than in basal-like breast cancer. The data were considered consistent with most tumor T cells being derived from the lymph node and subsequently expanding within tumor tissue. T-cell repertoire diversity in tumors was found to be lower than in lymph nodes but higher than in nontumor tissue, and preferential V and J gene usage was observed. The study presented the conclusion that tumor T cells originate in lymph nodes as consistent with a hypothesis, not as something directly demonstrated.

The table lists this clonotype with many counts. Its antigen is still unknown. No clone much larger than this one lies a single base away; base qualities are absent. TCRdb lists the instrument as Illumina HiSeq 2000. TCR beta chain libraries were generated through multiplex PCR amplification. High-throughput sequencing was used to analyze the amplified TCR beta chain products. TCRdb's own reprocessing of the public reads used fastp at Q25 and MiXCR and kept productive beta chains. Records with the same CDR3 protein are collapsed into one entry carrying the most frequent genes and DNA. The sample table lists tens of thousands of distinct CDR3 sequences, around 23% of them with a count of one. The ten largest account for under 9.5% of the sample. Looking up the germline V gene yields CDR1 LGHNA and CDR2 YNFKEQ. Measured from the cysteine to the phenylalanine, the CDR3 is 14 residues long. Only the CDR3 region is kept as DNA, spanning 42 bases read in frame from base 1. Here V drops 2 bases and J drops 7 bases, and the junction holds 6 bases not matched to any gene.

This chain is built from TRBV4-2 and TRBJ1-2; the junction holds 8 bases that match TRBD1. The TCR was taken from a female donor with breast cancer. Some clones in this sample may be carry-over from other donors' samples. The specimen was breast tumor tissue. The CDR3 region: CASSQSGGAVGYTF. The DNA reads as follows: TGTGCCAGCAGCCAATCAGGGGGCGCCGTTGGCTACACCTTC.